Sequencing of this T cell receptor beta chain was carried out in a study of T-cell reconstitution after alpha-beta-depleted transplantation in children. General study findings and limits: It was newly produced T cells that mostly accounted for T-cell counts and diversity one year after transplant. For some patients, TCRbeta diversity was high at day 60 because of recipient T cells and thymic progenitors that survived. Reportedly, roughly two months post-transplant, alpha-beta T cells arose from several hundred expanded graft clones.

Construction of the TCRbeta library involved unique molecular identifiers. Each CDR3 protein gets one entry after TCRdb re-called the PCR reads with MiXCR. The sample lists roughly 400,000 distinct CDR3 sequences; 43% were seen once. V gave up 0 bases and J gave up 4 bases, with 12 bases separating them. The CDR3 covers 15 residues. Germline V gene lookup returns CDR1 SGDLS and CDR2 YYNGEE. About this clonotype: Its antigen is as yet unknown.

This TCR was sampled from a girl aged 2 to 10 with aplastic anemia, due to receive a stem cell transplant. Sequencing was performed on PBMCs, taken before TCRalphabeta/CD19-depleted stem cell transplant. The chain links TRBV9 to TRBJ2-3; either TRBD1 or TRBD2 may supply D (5 bases each). The CDR3 reads CASSVERGEADTQYF. CDR3 in DNA: TGTGCCAGCAGCGTAGAGAGGGGTGAAGCAGATACGCAGTATTTT.